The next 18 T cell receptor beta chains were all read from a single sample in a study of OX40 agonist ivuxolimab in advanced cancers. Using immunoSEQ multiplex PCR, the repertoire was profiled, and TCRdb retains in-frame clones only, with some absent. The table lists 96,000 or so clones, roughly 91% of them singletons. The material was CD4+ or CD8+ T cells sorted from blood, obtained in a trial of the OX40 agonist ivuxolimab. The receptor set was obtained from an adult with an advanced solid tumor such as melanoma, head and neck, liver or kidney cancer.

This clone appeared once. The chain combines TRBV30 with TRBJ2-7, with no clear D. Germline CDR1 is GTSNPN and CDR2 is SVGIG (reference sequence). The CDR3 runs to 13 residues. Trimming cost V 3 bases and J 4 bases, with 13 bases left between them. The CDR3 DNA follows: TGTGCCTGGAGACCAAACACACATTACGAGCAGTACTTC. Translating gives CAWRPNTHYEQYF.

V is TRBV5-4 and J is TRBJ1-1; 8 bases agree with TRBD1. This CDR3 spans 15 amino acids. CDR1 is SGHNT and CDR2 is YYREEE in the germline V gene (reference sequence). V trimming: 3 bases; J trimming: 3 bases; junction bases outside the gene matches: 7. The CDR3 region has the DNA TGTGCCAGCAGCTCCCGGACAGGGTATTACACTGAAGCTTTCTTT. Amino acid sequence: CASSSRTGYYTEAFF.

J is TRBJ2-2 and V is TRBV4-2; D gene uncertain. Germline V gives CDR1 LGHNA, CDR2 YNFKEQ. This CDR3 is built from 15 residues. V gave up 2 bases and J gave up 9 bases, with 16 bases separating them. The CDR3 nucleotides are TGTGCCAGCAGCCAAATAATGGCCGGCCAACGGGAGCTGTTTTTT. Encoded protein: CASSQIMAGQRELFF.

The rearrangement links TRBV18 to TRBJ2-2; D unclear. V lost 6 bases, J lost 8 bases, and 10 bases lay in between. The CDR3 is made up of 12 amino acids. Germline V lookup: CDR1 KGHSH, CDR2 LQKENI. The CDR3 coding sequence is TGTGCCAGCTCCTTATTCGGAGGGGAGCTGTTTTTT. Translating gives CASSLFGGELFF.

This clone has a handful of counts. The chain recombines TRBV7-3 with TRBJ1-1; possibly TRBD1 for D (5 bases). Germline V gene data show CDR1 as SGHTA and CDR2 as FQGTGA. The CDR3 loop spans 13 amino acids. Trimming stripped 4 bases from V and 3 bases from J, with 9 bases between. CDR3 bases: TGTGCCAGCAGCTCAGGGTTGTACACTGAAGCTTTCTTT. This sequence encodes CASSSGLYTEAFF.

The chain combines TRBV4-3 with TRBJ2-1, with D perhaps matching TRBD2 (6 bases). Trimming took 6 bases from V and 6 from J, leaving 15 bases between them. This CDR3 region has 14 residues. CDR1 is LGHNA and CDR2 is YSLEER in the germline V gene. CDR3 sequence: CASRRDPRANEQFF. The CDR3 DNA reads TGCGCCAGCAGGCGGGACCCCCGGGCCAATGAGCAGTTCTTC.

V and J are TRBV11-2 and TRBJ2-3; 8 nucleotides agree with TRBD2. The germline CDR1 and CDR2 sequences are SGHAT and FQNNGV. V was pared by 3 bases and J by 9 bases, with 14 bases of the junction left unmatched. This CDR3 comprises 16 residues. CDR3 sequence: CASSFFTGGPRGTQYF. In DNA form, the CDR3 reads TGTGCCAGCAGCTTTTTCACGGGAGGGCCGAGGGGGACGCAGTATTTT.

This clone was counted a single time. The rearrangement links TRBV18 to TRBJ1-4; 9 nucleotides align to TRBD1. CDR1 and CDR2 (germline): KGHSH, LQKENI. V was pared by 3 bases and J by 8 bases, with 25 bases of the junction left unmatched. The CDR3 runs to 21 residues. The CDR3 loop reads CASSPFTPWGQGRWRSEKLFF. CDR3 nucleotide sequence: TGTGCCAGCTCACCCTTTACCCCATGGGGACAGGGCCGTTGGAGGAGCGAAAAACTGTTTTTT.

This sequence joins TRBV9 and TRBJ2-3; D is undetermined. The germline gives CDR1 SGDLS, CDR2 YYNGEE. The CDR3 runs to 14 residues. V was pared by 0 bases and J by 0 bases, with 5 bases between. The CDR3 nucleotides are TGTGCCAGCAGCGTAGATTCTAGCACAGATACGCAGTATTTT. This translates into CASSVDSSTDTQYF.

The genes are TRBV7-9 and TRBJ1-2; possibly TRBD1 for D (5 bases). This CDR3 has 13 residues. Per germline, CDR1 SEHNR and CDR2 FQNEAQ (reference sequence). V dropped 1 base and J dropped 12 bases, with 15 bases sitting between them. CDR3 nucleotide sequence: TGTGCCAGCAGCTTAGAGGGGCAGTCTTTTCACACCTTC. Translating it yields CASSLEGQSFHTF.

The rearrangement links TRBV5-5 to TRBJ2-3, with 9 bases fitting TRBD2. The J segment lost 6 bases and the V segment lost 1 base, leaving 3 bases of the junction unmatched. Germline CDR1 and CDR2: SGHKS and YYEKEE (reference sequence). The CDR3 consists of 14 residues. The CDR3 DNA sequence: TGTGCCAGCAGCTTGACTAGCGGGCGTGATACGCAGTATTTT. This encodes CASSLTSGRDTQYF.

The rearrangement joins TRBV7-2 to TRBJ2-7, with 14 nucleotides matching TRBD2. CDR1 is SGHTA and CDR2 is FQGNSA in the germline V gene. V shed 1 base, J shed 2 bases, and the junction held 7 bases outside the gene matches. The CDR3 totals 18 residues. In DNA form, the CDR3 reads TGTGCCAGCAGCTTAGGGGGACTAGCGGGAGAACGACCCTACGAGCAGTACTTC. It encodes CASSLGGLAGERPYEQYF.

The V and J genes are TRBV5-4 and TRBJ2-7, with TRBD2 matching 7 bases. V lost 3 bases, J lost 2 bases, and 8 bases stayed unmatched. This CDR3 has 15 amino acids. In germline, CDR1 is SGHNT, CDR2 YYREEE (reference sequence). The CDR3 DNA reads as TGTGCCAGCAGCTCTGTGACTAGCCGCCCCTACGAGCAGTACTTC. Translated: CASSSVTSRPYEQYF.

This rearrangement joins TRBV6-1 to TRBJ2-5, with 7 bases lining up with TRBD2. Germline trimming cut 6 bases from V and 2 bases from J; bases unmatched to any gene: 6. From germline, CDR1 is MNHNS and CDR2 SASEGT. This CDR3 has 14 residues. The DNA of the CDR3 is TGTGCCAGCAGCACATTGGGAGGGCAAGAGACCCAGTACTTC. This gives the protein CASSTLGGQETQYF.

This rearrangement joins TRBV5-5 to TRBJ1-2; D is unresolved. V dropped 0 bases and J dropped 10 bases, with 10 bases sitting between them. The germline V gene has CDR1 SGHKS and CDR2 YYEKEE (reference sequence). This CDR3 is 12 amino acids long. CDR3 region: CASSLVTHDYTF. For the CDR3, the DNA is TGTGCCAGCAGCTTGGTGACTCATGACTACACCTTC.

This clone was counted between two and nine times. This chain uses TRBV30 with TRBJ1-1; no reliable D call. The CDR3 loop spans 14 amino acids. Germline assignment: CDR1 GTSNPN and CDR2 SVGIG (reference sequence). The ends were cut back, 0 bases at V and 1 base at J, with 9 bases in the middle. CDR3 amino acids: CAWSVGQENTEAFF. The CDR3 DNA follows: TGTGCCTGGAGTGTCGGTCAGGAGAACACTGAAGCTTTCTTT.

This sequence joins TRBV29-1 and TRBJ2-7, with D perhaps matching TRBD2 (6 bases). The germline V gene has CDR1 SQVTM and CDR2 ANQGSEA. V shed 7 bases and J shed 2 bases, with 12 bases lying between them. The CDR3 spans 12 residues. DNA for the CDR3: TGCAGCGCCCGGGACTCCGCCTACGAGCAGTACTTC. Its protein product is CSARDSAYEQYF.

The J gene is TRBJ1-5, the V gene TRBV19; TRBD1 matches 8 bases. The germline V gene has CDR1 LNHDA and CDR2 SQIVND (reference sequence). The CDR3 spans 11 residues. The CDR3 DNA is TGTTCTACAGGGGGGGCTTGGCCCCAGCATTTT. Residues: CSTGGAWPQHF.